The T cell receptor (beta chain) under discussion was sequenced for a study of shared clonotypes between healthy human individuals. Study-level information: Donors, aged 18 to 49, were a couple of women and three men.

With respect to this clone: Antigen: not known.

With 3 bases removed from V and 2 bases from J, the gap between germline ends came to 9 bases. From germline, CDR1 is SNHLY and CDR2 FYNNEI. The CDR3 extends over 14 amino acids. Broader study findings: Tissues were not sampled, only blood, and their repertoires likely differ. Naive subsets tended to show greater estimated richness than memory subsets.

The test was conducted at deep level. Using immunoSEQ multiplex PCR, the repertoire was profiled, and TCRdb retains in-frame clones only, with some absent. Altogether millions of clones are present, 80% to 95% being singletons, with the ten largest covering 0.39%. The receptor's source is a man between 18 and 29 years old in good health. Some clones in this sample may be carry-over from other donors' samples. The rearrangement uses TRBV2 and TRBJ2-3; D gene ambiguous. The sequenced sample was naive CD4+ T cells from PBMCs. Regarding subset: CD45RA+ positively selected. In DNA form, the CDR3 reads TGTGCCAGCAGTGACCTTAGGGCCACAGATACGCAGTATTTT. Its protein is CASSDLRATDTQYF.